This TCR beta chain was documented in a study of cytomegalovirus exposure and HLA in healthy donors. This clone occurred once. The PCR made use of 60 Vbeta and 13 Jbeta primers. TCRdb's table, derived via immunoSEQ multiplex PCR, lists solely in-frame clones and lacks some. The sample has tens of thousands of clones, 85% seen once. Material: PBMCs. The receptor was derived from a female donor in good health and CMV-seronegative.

Here the CDR3 reads CASSLVANSGNTIYF. DNA of the CDR3: TGCGCCAGCAGCTTGGTTGCGAACTCTGGAAACACCATATATTTT. V usage is TRBV5-1 and J usage is TRBJ1-3, with D hard to call. Trimming pared 0 bases from V and 0 bases from J, leaving 7 bases between. Per the germline V gene, CDR1 is SGHRS and CDR2 is YFSETQ. This CDR3 is 15 amino acids long.